The T cell receptor (beta chain) under discussion was sequenced for a study of blood T cell repertoires in COVID-19. On the study more broadly: The samples span acute and convalescent COVID-19 from the United States, Italy and Spain. The analysed material was cDNA or gDNA that came from T cells, B-cell-depleted T cells, or PBMCs.

Losses at the gene ends were 1 base for V and 4 bases for J; bases not matched to a gene: 7. Germline loops: CDR1 SGHRS, CDR2 YFSETQ. This CDR3 has 15 amino acids. Per the original methods: Using reference gene primer amplification, nucleated cell counts were estimated. Generated by immunoSEQ multiplex PCR, the TCRdb table keeps only in-frame clones and is missing some. V, J and clone size reflect that table, while D and trimming were determined from the DNA. The sample consists of approximately 160,000 clones, roughly 83% of them appearing once. The TCR was taken from a man aged 18 to 29 with active or convalescent COVID-19. This chain joins TRBV5-1 and TRBJ2-5; 7 positions match TRBD2. The sample taken for sequencing was peripheral blood. This CDR3 is CASSLWRENRETQYF. CDR3 DNA sequence: TGCGCCAGCAGCTTGTGGCGGGAGAATCGAGAGACCCAGTACTTC.